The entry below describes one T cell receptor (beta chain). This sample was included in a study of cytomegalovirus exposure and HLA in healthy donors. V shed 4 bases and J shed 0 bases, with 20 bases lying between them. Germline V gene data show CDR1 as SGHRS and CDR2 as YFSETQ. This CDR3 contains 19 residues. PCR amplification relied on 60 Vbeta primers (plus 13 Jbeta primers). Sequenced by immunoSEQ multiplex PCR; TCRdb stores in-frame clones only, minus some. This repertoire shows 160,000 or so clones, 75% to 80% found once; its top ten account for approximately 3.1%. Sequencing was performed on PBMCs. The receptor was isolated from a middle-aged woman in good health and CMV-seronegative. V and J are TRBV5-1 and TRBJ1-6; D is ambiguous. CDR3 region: CASSLDPSRTFSYNSPLHF. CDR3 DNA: TGCGCCAGCAGCCTGGACCCCTCGAGGACTTTCTCCTATAATTCACCCCTCCACTTT.